This entry lists 8 T cell receptor beta chains sequenced from one sample in a study of CD8 T cells in Susac syndrome. The RNA, about 0.45 to 1 ug, was put through reverse transcription using random hexamers. TCRdb reanalysed the immunoSEQ multiplex PCR reads using MiXCR and keeps one entry per CDR3 protein. Of roughly 52,000 distinct CDR3 sequences listed, over 90% are singletons. The sample was CD8+ T cells from PBMCs. The receptor set was obtained from a human donor with Susac syndrome.

V is TRBV4-1 and J is TRBJ2-2; D call uncertain. V lost 2 bases and J 7 bases, leaving 11 bases between the germline ends. The CDR3 extends over 14 amino acids. In germline, CDR1 is MGHRA, CDR2 YSYEKL. The CDR3 DNA sequence: TGCGCCAGCAGCCAATCTTCTAGTGGCGGGGAGCTGTTTTTT. It specifies CASSQSSSGGELFF.

This clonotype was observed a few times. The chain employs TRBV27 and TRBJ1-1; 7 positions agree with TRBD1. The CDR3 loop spans 15 amino acids. Trimming cost V 0 bases and J 5 bases; bases outside gene matches: 6. Germline-derived CDR1 and CDR2 are MNHEY and SMNVEV (reference sequence). CDR3 in amino acids: CASSLSGTAGTEAFF. The CDR3 nucleotides read TGTGCCAGCAGTTTATCGGGGACAGCGGGGACTGAAGCTTTCTTT.

As concerns this clonotype: A read error may produce the germline difference seen at one junction end. The chain is built from TRBV13 and TRBJ1-4; perhaps TRBD1 as D (5 bases). This CDR3 is built from 15 residues. The germline V gene has CDR1 PRHDT and CDR2 FYEKMQ (reference sequence). The CDR3 loop is CASSVGVLRKEKLFF. The CDR3 coding sequence is TGTGCCAGCAGCGTAGGGGTTTTGAGGAAGGAAAAACTGTTTTTT.

This chain joins TRBV5-4 and TRBJ2-1; 9 bases fit TRBD1. The CDR3 extends over 16 amino acids. Losses at the gene ends were 0 bases for V and 6 bases for J; bases not matched to a gene: 7. CDR1 is SGHNT, CDR2 YYREEE, per germline (reference sequence). Written as DNA, the CDR3 is TGTGCCAGCAGCTTGGAGGGTTGGACAGGGGCCAATGAGCAGTTCTTC. Protein sequence: CASSLEGWTGANEQFF.

The chain carries TRBV15 and TRBJ1-4; D remains unclear. The ends were cut back, 2 bases at V and 5 bases at J, with 12 bases in the middle. From germline, CDR1 is LNHNV and CDR2 YYDKDF (reference sequence). This CDR3 has 15 amino acids. CDR3 DNA sequence: TGTGCCACCAGCAGAATCCGGGAGAACAATGAAAAACTGTTTTTT. Protein product: CATSRIRENNEKLFF. Combining the CDR3 with reference TRBV15 and TRBJ1-4 gives the whole variable domain DAMVIQNPRYQVTQFGKPVTLSCSQTLNHNVMYWYQQKSSQAPKLLFHYYDKDFNNEADTPDNFQSRRPNTSFCFLDIRSPGLGDTAMYLCATSRIRENNEKLFFGSGTQLSVL.

This chain uses TRBV28 with TRBJ1-5, with a tentative D call TRBD1 (5 bases). The CDR3 totals 15 residues. Germline CDR1 reads MDHEN; CDR2 reads SYDVKM. The ends were cut back, 6 bases at V and 1 base at J, with 13 bases in the middle. DNA for the CDR3: TGTGCCAGCAGACCAAGGGGTGAAAGCAATCAGCCCCAGCATTTT. This codes for CASRPRGESNQPQHF.

On this clonotype itself: Relative to the germline gene, one junction end is altered; a read error may explain this. The chain employs TRBV27 and TRBJ1-5; possibly TRBD1 for D (6 bases). The CDR3 consists of 14 residues. Germline CDR1 is MNHEY and CDR2 is SMNVEV (reference sequence). The DNA of the CDR3 is TGTGCCAGCAGTCTATCCGGGACACCTTGGGCCCAGCATTTT. It is translated as CASSLSGTPWAQHF.

This clonotype was recorded once. This chain connects TRBV5-4 to TRBJ2-6; D remains ambiguous. V lost 0 bases and J 2 bases, leaving 6 bases between the germline ends. Germline-derived CDR1 and CDR2 are SGHNT and YYREEE (reference sequence). This CDR3 spans 15 amino acids. DNA for the CDR3: TGTGCCAGCAGCTTGGGTGGGCCTGGGGCCAACGTCCTGACTTTC. Protein: CASSLGGPGANVLTF.